The 2 T cell receptor beta chains given below trace back to one sample, sequenced in a study of CD8 T cells in ankylosing spondylitis. Study-wide findings and caveats: Blood of patients with ankylosing spondylitis appeared to be characterized by a TCR beta motif of eight highly homologous variants.

The antigens of these receptors remain unknown. TCRdb independently ran MiXCR on the 5' RACE reads; one entry per CDR3 protein. The sample has 670,000 or so distinct CDR3 sequences; 15% to 20% are singletons. The sequencing sample was made of blood, either unsorted or a sorted T cell fraction (not recorded which). The source of these receptors is a male donor with ankylosing spondylitis.

This clonotype was observed a few times. The chain recombines TRBV30 with TRBJ1-1, with D possibly TRBD1 on 5 matching bases. V lost 0 bases and J lost 4, with 12 bases in between. The CDR3 contains 14 residues. Germline loops: CDR1 GTSNPN, CDR2 SVGIG (reference sequence). The DNA for the CDR3 is TGTGCCTGGAGTGTAGGGATTAGGGGCACTGAAGCTTTCTTT. Amino acid sequence: CAWSVGIRGTEAFF.

The chain links TRBV7-2 to TRBJ2-1, with TRBD2 matching 7 bases. The V segment lost 4 bases and the J segment 8 bases; nucleotides outside the gene matches: 8. This CDR3 is built from 14 residues. Germline lookup yields CDR1 SGHTA and CDR2 FQGNSA. Here the CDR3 reads CASSSRRLADEQFF. The CDR3 DNA is TGTGCCAGCAGCTCGCGACGACTAGCCGATGAGCAGTTCTTC.